This T cell receptor beta chain was documented in a study of cytotoxic CD8 clonotypes in ibrutinib-treated CLL. Study-wide findings and caveats: Age-matched healthy donor levels were exceeded by baseline clonality, which tracked circulating CD8+ T-cell counts.

As to this clone: Its antigen is still unknown.

With sequencing, the targeted depth ranged from 1 in 200,000 to 1 in 1 million T cells. Assay: immunoSEQ multiplex PCR; the TCRdb copy retains only in-frame clones and omits some. The repertoire holds around 60,000 clones, 65% to 75% seen once, with roughly 45% in the top ten. The CDR3 runs to 13 residues. In germline, CDR1 is LGHNA, CDR2 YNFKEQ. V lost 3 bases, J lost 4 bases, and 7 bases lay in between. This sample comprised PBMCs, obtained after 12 months of ibrutinib treatment. This TCR was sampled from a human donor with chronic lymphocytic leukemia. The J gene is TRBJ2-1, the V gene TRBV4-2, with D hard to call. DNA of the CDR3: TGTGCCAGCAGCCAGGAACAGTACAATGAGCAGTTCTTC. It is translated as CASSQEQYNEQFF.